What follows is one T cell receptor (beta chain) and its context. No antigen is known for it. The data are from a study of vaccination effects on CD4 cells after COVID-19. The overall study: PBMC cultures contained two million cells per well, around 10 IU/ml IL-2 and 10 ug/ml peptides. Points from the study as a whole: The study got few convalescent patients and did not collect any early post-infection timepoints. Within healthy vaccinees, only 1 of 255 vaccine-induced clones displayed cross-reactivity with common cold coronaviruses.

The CDR3 is 14 residues long. Germline loops: CDR1 SGHTA, CDR2 FQGNSA. V shed 1 base and J shed 6 bases, with 10 bases lying between them. Some clones are missing from TCRdb's copy, which holds only in-frame ones; the method was immunoSEQ multiplex PCR. Here the sample spans about 58,000 clones, roughly 80% being singletons. Researchers isolated CD4+ T cells once roughly nine days of culture had elapsed. The chain combines TRBV7-2 with TRBJ1-5; D gene uncertain. This sample comprised CD4+ T cells from PBMCs cultured without peptide, obtained before COVID-19 vaccination. The clonotype comes from a human donor who received a COVID-19 vaccine. CDR3 sequence reads: CASSLVPSGQPQHF. The CDR3 nucleotides read TGTGCCAGCAGCTTAGTGCCCTCAGGTCAGCCCCAGCATTTT.